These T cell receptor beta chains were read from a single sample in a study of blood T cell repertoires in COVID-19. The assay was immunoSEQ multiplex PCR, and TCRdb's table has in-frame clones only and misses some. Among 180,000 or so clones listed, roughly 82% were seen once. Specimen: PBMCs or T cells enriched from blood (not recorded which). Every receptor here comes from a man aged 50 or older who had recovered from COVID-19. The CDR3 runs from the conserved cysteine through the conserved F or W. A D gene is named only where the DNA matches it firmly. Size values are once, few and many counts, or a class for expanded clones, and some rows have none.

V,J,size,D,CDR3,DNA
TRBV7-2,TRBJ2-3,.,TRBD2,CASSHGGSIIWTDTQYF,TGTGCCAGCAGTCATGGCGGGAGTATCATCTGGACAGATACGCAGTATTTT
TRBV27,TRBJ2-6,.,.,CASSLRVRERGTGANVLTF,TGTGCCAGCAGTCTACGCGTTCGGGAGAGAGGTACTGGGGCCAACGTCCTGACTTTC
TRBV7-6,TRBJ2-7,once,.,CASSLEGGPGAEQYF,TGTGCCAGCAGCTTAGAGGGGGGGCCAGGCGCCGAGCAGTACTTC
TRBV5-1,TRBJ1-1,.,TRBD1,CASSLAGGHTEAFF,TGCGCCAGCAGCTTGGCAGGGGGGCACACTGAAGCTTTCTTT
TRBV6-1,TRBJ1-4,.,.,CASSSEGKGDEKLFF,TGTGCCAGCAGTTCAGAAGGAAAGGGGGATGAAAAACTGTTTTTT
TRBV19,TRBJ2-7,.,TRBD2,CASSARGAGGAYEQYF,TGTGCCAGTAGTGCCCGAGGGGCGGGAGGTGCTTACGAGCAGTACTTC
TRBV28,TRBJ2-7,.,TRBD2,CASSLSGSLGEQYF,TGTGCCAGCAGTTTAAGCGGGAGTCTTGGGGAGCAGTACTTC
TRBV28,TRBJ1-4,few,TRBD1,CASSPYAPGGEKLFF,TGTGCCAGCAGTCCATATGCGCCAGGGGGTGAAAAACTGTTTTTT
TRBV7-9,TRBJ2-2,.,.,CASSRASGELFF,TGTGCCAGCAGCCGAGCGAGCGGGGAGCTGTTTTTT
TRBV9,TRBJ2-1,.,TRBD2,CASSVDLAENEQFF,TGTGCCAGCAGCGTAGACCTAGCGGAAAATGAGCAGTTCTTC
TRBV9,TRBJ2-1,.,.,CASSVAQAAYNEQFF,TGTGCCAGCAGCGTAGCACAGGCCGCCTACAATGAGCAGTTCTTC
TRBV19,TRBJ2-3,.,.,CASSNIDTQYF,TGTGCCAGTAGTAACATAGATACGCAGTATTTT
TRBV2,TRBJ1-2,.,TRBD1,CASSEAGGGTVGYTF,TGTGCCAGCAGTGAAGCGGGAGGAGGGACAGTTGGCTACACCTTC
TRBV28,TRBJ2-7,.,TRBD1,CASSTRQGAGSYEQYF,TGTGCCAGCAGTACCCGACAGGGGGCCGGCTCCTACGAGCAGTACTTC